Detailed here is one T cell receptor beta chain. What it recognizes is unknown. The data stem from a study of T-cell memory formation after mild COVID-19. Study details: TCR clusters were largely donor specific. Points from the study as a whole: Second-wave clones peaking on day 37 lacked confirmed SARS-CoV-2 specificity. For contracting clones, CD4+ ones sat mainly in CM and EM, CD8+ in EMRA.

The CDR3 has 14 amino acids. Trimming removed 7 bases from V and 3 bases from J, with 16 bases in between. Germline V gene lookup returns CDR1 SQVTM and CDR2 ANQGSEA. 5'RACE with constant-segment primers built TCRalpha and TCRbeta cDNA libraries with UMIs. TCRdb re-called the 5' RACE reads through MiXCR, storing one row per CDR3 protein. The sample shows some 350,000 distinct CDR3 sequences, about a sixth of them seen only once. V is TRBV29-1 and J is TRBJ1-3, with a weak D call TRBD1 (5 bases). Source material: PBMCs or a T cell subset sorted from them (not recorded which). The sequence derives from a man between 18 and 35 years old who had mild COVID-19 (a few samples of this study predate the infection). Cell type and time point are not known. The CDR3 sequence: CSARGAKYGNTIYF. CDR3 DNA sequence: TGCAGCGCGAGGGGTGCTAAGTATGGAAACACCATATATTTT.